This TCR beta chain stems from a study of T cell responses to AZD1222 COVID-19 vaccine. This CDR3 spans 11 amino acids. The germline V gene encodes CDR1 SGHAT and CDR2 FQNNGV. Remarks on this clone: One end of the junction does not line up with germline, which may come from a read error.

Profiling relied on immunoSEQ multiplex PCR, and the TCRdb table lists in-frame clones only, not all of them. The profile shows around 140,000 clones, 89% of them singletons. This receptor was obtained from an adult in good health. The chain uses TRBV11-2 and TRBJ1-1; weak D call: TRBD1 (5 bases). The sample here was peripheral blood, taken on day 0 of AZD1222 vaccination. The CDR3 here is CASSLGVNSVF. CDR3 sequence (DNA): TGTGCCAGCAGCTTGGGGGTGAATAGTGTCTTT.